The 30 T cell receptor beta chains below all came from one sample that was sequenced in a study of T cells in Graves' hyperthyroidism and ophthalmopathy (dated by TCRdb to the late 2010s). The library was produced with multiplex PCR. The listed sequencing device is Illumina HiSeq 2000. TCR beta CDR3 regions were amplified from RNA transcripts. The first round of RT-PCR for the TCR CDR3 was performed with the HTBI primer set and the Qiagen OneStep RT-PCR kit. Through fastp at Q25 and MiXCR, TCRdb rebuilt clones from the public reads, retaining in-frame beta chains. Every CDR3 protein is listed once, alongside the most common genes and DNA of its rows. This sample has about 350,000 distinct CDR3 sequences in its table, and roughly an eighth of those were observed once. Jointly, the top ten make up 34% of the sample. The sample was blood. These receptors all come from a woman between 40 and 55 years old with Graves' ophthalmopathy.

The CDR3 DNA follows: TGTGCCACCAGTCCTTATTCGGCTTCTGGGGCCAACGTCCTGACTTTC. Residues: CATSPYSASGANVLTF. This chain joins TRBV24-1 and TRBJ2-6, with D uncertain. CDR1 and CDR2 from the germline V gene are KGHDR and SFDVKD. There are 16 residues in the CDR3. V lost 6 bases, J lost 1 base, and 12 bases lay in between.

In this sample, this clonotype turned up many times. This sequence joins TRBV6-4 and TRBJ1-1; D is unresolved. V lost 7 bases and J lost 4, with 16 bases in between. Germline CDR1 and CDR2: MRHNA and SNTAGT. The CDR3 covers 14 residues. CDR3 region: CASTESPASTEAFF. DNA of the CDR3: TGTGCCAGCACCGAAAGCCCGGCGAGCACTGAAGCTTTCTTT.

This clonotype has at least ten counts. The rearrangement uses TRBV12-3 or TRBV12-4 and TRBJ1-4; TRBD1 might be the D (6 bases). There are 14 residues in the CDR3. Trimming cost V 5 bases and J 5 bases, with 12 bases left between them. The chain's CDR3 is CASSRRGGNEKLFF. The CDR3 region has the DNA TGTGCCAGCAGTCGCCGTGGGGGCAATGAAAAACTGTTTTTT.

The chain combines TRBV30 with TRBJ1-2, with 8 positions matching TRBD1. This CDR3 has 13 amino acids. The germline gives CDR1 GTSNPN, CDR2 SVGIG (reference sequence). The J segment lost 7 bases and the V segment lost 1 base, leaving 5 bases of the junction unmatched. The DNA of the CDR3 is TGTGCCTGGAGTGGGGGCACAGGGGGTGGCTACACCTTC. Its protein is CAWSGGTGGGYTF. Supplemented by reference TRBV30 and TRBJ1-2, the full variable domain reads SQTIHQWPATLVQPVGSPLSLECTVEGTSNPNLYWYRQAAGRGLQLLFYSVGIGQISSEVPQNLSASRPQDRQFILSSKKLLLSDSGFYLCAWSGGTGGGYTFGSGTRLTVV.

This clonotype has a count of ten or more. The V call is TRBV29-1, the J call TRBJ1-5; possible D gene TRBD1, 6 bases. The CDR3 contains 12 residues. Trimming left V 4 bases short and J 6 bases short, with 10 bases between. Per germline, CDR1 SQVTM and CDR2 ANQGSEA. CDR3 DNA: TGCAGCGTTGGAGGGGGAGCTCAGCCCCAGCATTTT. It translates to CSVGGGAQPQHF.

This clonotype was seen many times. CDR3 protein: CASSAGRLYNEQFF. The CDR3 bases are TGTGCCAGCAGTGCCGGGAGACTGTACAATGAGCAGTTCTTC. This sequence joins TRBV27 and TRBJ2-1; possibly TRBD2 for D (6 bases). Between the trimmed V and J ends, which lost 5 bases and 4 bases, there was a span of 12 bases. The CDR3 runs to 14 residues. Germline assignment: CDR1 MNHEY and CDR2 SMNVEV (reference sequence).

This clonotype has more than one count but fewer than ten. This chain joins TRBV30 and TRBJ1-1, with 7 positions matching TRBD1. Germline V gene sequence: CDR1 GTSNPN, CDR2 SVGIG (reference sequence). V lost 3 bases and J lost 4; bases outside the gene matches: 8. This CDR3 has 14 amino acids. The CDR3: CAWSGTQGSTEAFF. DNA of the CDR3: TGTGCCTGGAGCGGAACACAGGGGTCCACTGAAGCTTTCTTT.

This clonotype showed up many times. The J gene is TRBJ1-1, the V gene TRBV19; D gene unclear. The V end was cut by 2 bases, the J end by 4 bases, with 8 bases between. Germline assignment: CDR1 LNHDA and CDR2 SQIVND (reference sequence). This CDR3 contains 13 residues. The CDR3 DNA reads as TGTGCCAGTAGTATACAAGGGATCACTGAAGCTTTCTTT. It is translated as CASSIQGITEAFF. Full variable domain (remainder filled in from reference TRBV19 and TRBJ1-1): DGGITQSPKYLFRKEGQNVTLSCEQNLNHDAMYWYRQDPGQGLRLIYYSQIVNDFQKGDIAEGYSVSREKKESFPLTVTSAQKNPTAFYLCASSIQGITEAFFGQGTRLTVV.

This clonotype was seen ten or more times. The CDR3 coding sequence is TGTGCCAGCAGCTTCGATAGCGGGGGGGCATCCAATGAGCAGTTCTTC. Translated, it gives CASSFDSGGASNEQFF. The chain has TRBV7-2 and TRBJ2-1; 11 bases line up with TRBD2. The V segment lost 3 bases and the J segment 6 bases; nucleotides outside the gene matches: 7. The V gene's germline CDR1 is SGHTA and CDR2 FQGNSA. CDR3 size: 16 residues. Filled out from reference TRBV7-2 and TRBJ2-1, the complete variable domain reads GAGVSQSPSNKVTEKGKDVELRCDPISGHTALYWYRQSLGQGLEFLIYFQGNSAPDKSGLPSDRFSAERTGGSVSTLTIQRTQQEDSAVYLCASSFDSGGASNEQFFGPGTRLTVL.

The genes are TRBV19 and TRBJ2-2; TRBD1 matches 10 bases. Looked up from germline, CDR1 is LNHDA and CDR2 is SQIVND (reference sequence). With V trimmed by 6 bases and J by 6 bases, 10 bases remained unmatched. This CDR3 has 16 amino acids. This CDR3 reads CASSPSGTGVSGELFF. CDR3 nucleotide sequence: TGTGCCAGTAGCCCCAGTGGGACAGGGGTTTCCGGGGAGCTGTTTTTT. Combining the CDR3 with reference TRBV19 and TRBJ2-2 gives the whole variable domain DGGITQSPKYLFRKEGQNVTLSCEQNLNHDAMYWYRQDPGQGLRLIYYSQIVNDFQKGDIAEGYSVSREKKESFPLTVTSAQKNPTAFYLCASSPSGTGVSGELFFGEGSRLTVL.

The rearrangement uses TRBV28 and TRBJ2-3, with 8 nucleotides matching TRBD1. With V trimmed by 4 bases and J by 6 bases, 9 bases remained unmatched. In germline, CDR1 is MDHEN, CDR2 SYDVKM. The CDR3 is made up of 15 amino acids. In nucleotides, the CDR3 is TGTGCCAGCAGTTCCCTTCCTGACAGGGGCGATACGCAGTATTTT. This gives the protein CASSSLPDRGDTQYF.

Worth noting for this clonotype: A much larger clone lies a single base off, so this may be a read error. Since no conserved phenylalanine or tryptophan closes the CDR3, a read error is the likely cause. The genes are TRBV28 and TRBJ2-1; 15 bases match TRBD2. From germline, CDR1 is MDHEN and CDR2 SYDVKM. Losses at the gene ends were 6 bases for V and 4 bases for J; bases not matched to a gene: 10. The CDR3 spans 18 residues. The CDR3 loop is CASSWTSGRAHQYNEQFS. The CDR3 DNA is TGTGCCAGCAGCTGGACTAGCGGGAGGGCCCATCAGTACAATGAGCAGTTCTCC.

This clonotype showed up many times. The chain employs TRBV5-1 and TRBJ1-1; no reliable D call. Per germline, CDR1 SGHRS and CDR2 YFSETQ. This CDR3 has 13 amino acids. Trimming removed 2 bases from V and 2 bases from J, with 7 bases in between. The CDR3 spells CASSLITNTEAFF. The CDR3 DNA reads as TGCGCCAGCAGCTTAATTACAAACACTGAAGCTTTCTTT.

This clonotype showed up just a few times. The CDR3 region is CASSYSGLSLGNTIYF. The CDR3 bases are TGTGCCAGCAGTTACTCGGGTCTTAGCCTTGGAAACACCATATATTTT. This chain joins TRBV6-6 and TRBJ1-3; D gene uncertain. The CDR3 extends over 16 amino acids. With 0 bases removed from V and 3 bases from J, the gap between germline ends came to 12 bases. CDR1 MNHNY and CDR2 SVGAGI come from the germline V gene (reference sequence).

The chain links TRBV30 to TRBJ1-5; D is perhaps TRBD1 (5 bases). The ends were cut back, 3 bases at V and 1 base at J, with 10 bases in the middle. CDR1 and CDR2 from the germline V gene are GTSNPN and SVGIG (reference sequence). This CDR3 spans 14 amino acids. CDR3 DNA: TGTGCCTGGAGCGGTGGGGACAGCAATCAGCCCCAGCATTTT. Amino acid sequence: CAWSGGDSNQPQHF.

This clonotype has ten or more counts. This rearrangement joins TRBV2 to TRBJ2-3; D may correspond to TRBD1 or TRBD2 (6 bases each). This CDR3 region has 18 residues. Germline CDR1 and CDR2: SNHLY and FYNNEI. Trimming left V 0 bases short and J 4 bases short, with 20 bases between. The CDR3 DNA reads TGTGCCAGCAGTGAAGCGATCGTCGGGGGCGCGTATTCAGATACGCAGTATTTT. Its protein product is CASSEAIVGGAYSDTQYF.

Worth noting for this clonotype: Given a much more abundant clone one base away, this may be a read error. The chain combines TRBV6-5 with TRBJ2-7; TRBD2 is a possible D gene (6 bases). This CDR3 is built from 15 residues. Per the germline V gene, CDR1 is MNHEY and CDR2 is SVGAGI. CDR3 DNA sequence: TGTGCCAGCAGTCACTCCTGGGAGGCATCCTACGAGCAGTACTTC. Translating it yields CASSHSWEASYEQYF.

This clonotype was counted only a few times. The chain combines TRBV19 with TRBJ2-3, with 8 nucleotides matching TRBD1. CDR1 and CDR2 from the germline V gene are LNHDA and SQIVND (reference sequence). J was trimmed by 0 bases and V by 7 bases; bases with no gene match: 6. This CDR3 comprises 15 residues. The CDR3 is CASNPTGASTDTQYF. The DNA of the CDR3 is TGTGCCAGTAATCCGACAGGGGCCAGCACAGATACGCAGTATTTT. The full variable domain, completed using reference TRBV19 and TRBJ2-3, is DGGITQSPKYLFRKEGQNVTLSCEQNLNHDAMYWYRQDPGQGLRLIYYSQIVNDFQKGDIAEGYSVSREKKESFPLTVTSAQKNPTAFYLCASNPTGASTDTQYFGPGTRLTVL.

This chain joins TRBV4-1 and TRBJ2-2, with 9 positions matching TRBD1. The CDR3 covers 16 residues. The germline gives CDR1 MGHRA, CDR2 YSYEKL. V was pared by 6 bases and J by 3 bases, with 8 bases of the junction left unmatched. The CDR3 region has the DNA TGCGCCAGCAGAGACGGAACAGGGGGCCACACCGGGGAGCTGTTTTTT. This gives the protein CASRDGTGGHTGELFF.

This clonotype was seen ten or more times. This chain links TRBV28 with TRBJ1-4; D is uncertain. Trimming cost V 3 bases and J 6 bases, with 14 bases left between them. This CDR3 contains 15 residues. Germline CDR1 MDHEN, CDR2 SYDVKM. The CDR3 protein is CASSLAGLGDEKLFF. CDR3 nucleotide sequence: TGTGCCAGCAGTTTGGCGGGCCTCGGGGATGAAAAACTGTTTTTT.

This clonotype was counted ten times or more. The genes are TRBV20-1 and TRBJ1-2; D remains unclear. Germline-derived CDR1 and CDR2 are DFQATT and SNEGSKA (reference sequence). This CDR3 comprises 13 residues. V gave up 5 bases and J gave up 4 bases, with 14 bases separating them. The CDR3 region is CSAPLTDSYGYTF. CDR3 DNA sequence: TGCAGTGCTCCCTTGACGGACTCCTATGGCTACACCTTC.

The table lists this clonotype with a few counts. The J gene is TRBJ2-1, the V gene TRBV4-1, with D perhaps TRBD1 (6 bases). V was shortened by 0 bases and J by 9 bases, with 18 bases between the two germline ends. The germline CDR1 and CDR2 sequences are MGHRA and YSYEKL. This CDR3 is 16 amino acids long. Here the CDR3 DNA reads TGCGCCAGCAGCCAAGATGAGGGCACAGGGTCGGGTGAGCAGTTCTTC. Encoded protein: CASSQDEGTGSGEQFF.

At least ten counts were recorded for this clonotype. The junction and the germline gene differ at one end; a read error may be behind it. The chain joins TRBV5-1 to TRBJ1-1; D gene ambiguous. In germline, CDR1 is SGHRS, CDR2 YFSETQ. CDR3 length: 14 amino acids. The CDR3 spells CASSGGGMNTEAFF. CDR3 nucleotide sequence: TGTGCCAGCAGCGGCGGAGGGATGAACACTGAAGCTTTCTTT. The full variable domain, its missing parts supplied by reference TRBV5-1 and TRBJ1-1, is KAGVTQTPRYLIKTRGQQVTLSCSPISGHRSVSWYQQTPGQGLQFLFEYFSETQRNKGNFPGRFSGRQFSNSRSEMNVSTLELGDSALYLCASSGGGMNTEAFFGQGTRLTVV.

This clonotype was seen at least ten times. The chain links TRBV2 to TRBJ2-5; 10 bases align to TRBD2. The CDR3 length is 15 residues. In germline, CDR1 is SNHLY, CDR2 FYNNEI. V shed 5 bases, J shed 6 bases, and the junction held 9 bases outside the gene matches. The CDR3 spells CASSIQLAGGQTQYF. DNA of the CDR3: TGTGCCAGCAGTATCCAGTTAGCGGGAGGACAGACCCAGTACTTC.

This clonotype was counted at least ten times. In DNA form, the CDR3 reads TGTGCCAGCAGTGAAGAAAGTTGGACCTATGGCTACACCTTC. Its protein product is CASSEESWTYGYTF. The rearrangement links TRBV6-1 to TRBJ1-2; D unclear. Germline values: CDR1 MNHNS, CDR2 SASEGT. The CDR3 is 14 residues long. Deletions cut 1 base from V and 4 bases from J, with 10 bases between.

This clonotype has just a few counts. The rearrangement links TRBV20-1 to TRBJ1-4; possibly TRBD1 for D (6 bases). The CDR3 has 15 amino acids. V was pared by 0 bases and J by 6 bases, with 14 bases between. Germline V gene data show CDR1 as DFQATT and CDR2 as SNEGSKA (reference sequence). The CDR3 coding sequence is TGCAGTGCTAGAGATGGACAGAAGCGGGATGAAAAACTGTTTTTT. This sequence encodes CSARDGQKRDEKLFF.

To note about this clonotype: Being one base from a much bigger clone, this may be a read error. The J gene is TRBJ2-7, the V gene TRBV29-1, with 9 bases identical to TRBD1. This CDR3 has 13 amino acids. Germline V gene lookup returns CDR1 SQVTM and CDR2 ANQGSEA. V was pared by 6 bases and J by 2 bases, with 5 bases of the junction left unmatched. CDR3 sequence (DNA): TGCAGCGTGACCGGGACAGGGACCTACGAGCAGTACTTC. This translates into CSVTGTGTYEQYF.

The table lists this clonotype with a few counts. This chain connects TRBV20-1 to TRBJ1-5, with no clear D. The CDR3 loop spans 15 amino acids. CDR1 is DFQATT, CDR2 SNEGSKA, per germline (reference sequence). The V and J ends lost 1 base and 7 bases respectively, with 17 bases between them. The CDR3 DNA reads TGCAGTGCTAGAGCCCACACGTGGGGAGTCCAGCCCCAGCATTTT. As protein: CSARAHTWGVQPQHF.

This clonotype was seen many times. This rearrangement joins TRBV12-3 or TRBV12-4 to TRBJ1-1; D unclear. The CDR3 is made up of 13 amino acids. Trimming removed 2 bases from V and 5 bases from J, with 9 bases in between. CDR3 sequence: CASSLSWGTEAFF. CDR3 DNA sequence: TGTGCCAGCAGTTTAAGCTGGGGTACTGAAGCTTTCTTT.

This chain connects TRBV4-2 to TRBJ2-1; D gene unclear. The CDR3 loop spans 15 amino acids. Germline V gene sequence: CDR1 LGHNA, CDR2 YNFKEQ. V was pared by 0 bases and J by 7 bases, with 13 bases between. The CDR3 is CASSQEGPMGNEQFF. CDR3 nucleotides: TGTGCCAGCAGCCAAGAAGGGCCGATGGGGAATGAGCAGTTCTTC.